The source of this T cell receptor (beta chain) is a study of shared clonotypes between healthy human individuals. Whole-study results and caveats: Memory subsets had estimated richness that was generally smaller than that of naive subsets. Sequencing depth was expected to influence donor clonotype sharing. The study found lower generation probabilities in non-shared clonotypes than in those shared by all four donors.

A word on this clone: The antigen is undetermined.

Data came from immunoSEQ multiplex PCR; TCRdb stores just in-frame clones and leaves some out. This table has about 990,000 clones, approximately 80% appearing once. Study donors comprised healthy, HIV-negative adults devoid of recent acute infection or vaccination. The CDR3 has 16 residues. Trimming removed 6 bases from V and 8 bases from J; junction bases left unmatched: 9. Germline V CDR1 and CDR2: SGHAT, FQNNGV. V is TRBV11-2 and J is TRBJ2-2, with 13 bases fitting TRBD2. The receptor's source is a young man in good health. Some clones in this sample may be carry-over from other donors' samples. Sequenced sample: memory CD4+ T cells from PBMCs. Described subset: CD45RA-negative fraction. The CDR3, as DNA: TGTGCCAGCAGACCCACTAGCGGGAGGGCCGGAGGGGAGCTGTTTTTT. It is translated as CASRPTSGRAGGELFF.